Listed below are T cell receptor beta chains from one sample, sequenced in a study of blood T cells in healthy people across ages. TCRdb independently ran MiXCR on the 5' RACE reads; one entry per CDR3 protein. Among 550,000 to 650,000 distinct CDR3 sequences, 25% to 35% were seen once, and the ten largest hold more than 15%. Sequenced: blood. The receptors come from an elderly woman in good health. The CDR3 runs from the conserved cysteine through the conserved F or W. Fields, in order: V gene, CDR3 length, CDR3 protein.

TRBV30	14	CAWRPGQGYHEQYF
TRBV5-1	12	CASSYRADTQYF
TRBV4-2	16	CASSQDFSGSYNEQFF
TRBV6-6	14	CVSSFGQGNTEAFF
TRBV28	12	CASSLTRNEQFF
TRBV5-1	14	CASTKGQVNTEAFF
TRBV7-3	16	CASSLSVDKMNTEAFF
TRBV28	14	CASSSLTSAETQYF
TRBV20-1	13	CSARGDSQETQYF
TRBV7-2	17	CASSLGAGGLGNQPQHF
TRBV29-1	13	CSVVQGWSTEAFF
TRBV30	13	CAFKEGYNTEAFF
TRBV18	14	CASSPGDRGFEQYF
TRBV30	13	CAWSSVLGQPQHF
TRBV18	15	CASSPSNRESQPQHF
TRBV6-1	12	CASISPRHEQYF
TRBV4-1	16	CASSLTWGQGNSPLHF
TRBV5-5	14	CASSPVAGDYEQYF
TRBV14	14	CASSFTSGGAEQFF
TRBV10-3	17	CAISGGTSGVNTGELFF
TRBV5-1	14	CASSLDRAITEAFF
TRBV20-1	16	CSARRMGGTKDSPLHF
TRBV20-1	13	CSATYGQGTPQHF
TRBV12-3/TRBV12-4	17	CATAVDGGTGTSYEQYF
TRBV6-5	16	CASSYSTGRSNSPLHF
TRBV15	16	CATSRERTGEGSPLHF
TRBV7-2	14	CASRPTGGGEKLFF
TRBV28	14	CASSLATVGSPLHF
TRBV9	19	CASSRAGSVGLALQETQYF
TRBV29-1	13	CSVESGAETEAFF
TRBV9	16	CASRPRSGGNYNEQFF
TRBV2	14	CASSDRLAGETQYF
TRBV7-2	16	CASSLAPNRGSYEQYF
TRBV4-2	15	CASSRSTGLNEKLFF
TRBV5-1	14	CASSWDSNNYGYTF
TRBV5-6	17	CASSLVFYTSSTDTQYF